Sequencing of this TCR beta chain was carried out in a study of lymphopenia after photon versus proton radiotherapy. The study, taken as a whole, reports: A bigger post-nadir fall in TCR diversity correlated inversely with survival time in deceased patients. Survival link was tested only in deceased patients; proton benefit remains a possibility.

Assay: immunoSEQ multiplex PCR; the TCRdb copy retains only in-frame clones and omits some. In the table there are about 70,000 clones, around 87% of which are singletons. The CDR3 extends over 16 amino acids. Per the germline V gene, CDR1 is MRHNA and CDR2 is SNTAGT. V was clipped by 0 bases and J by 8 bases; unmatched bases: 9. As concerns this clone: Its antigen is not identified.

This sequence originates from an elderly man with esophageal cancer. The chain employs TRBV6-4 and TRBJ2-1; 8 bases are shared with TRBD2. This sample comprised peripheral blood, obtained from a patient treated with proton-based radiotherapy. The CDR3 bases are TGTGCCAGCAGTGACTCTGGGACTAGGGTGACTGATGAGCAGTTCTTC. Translated, it gives CASSDSGTRVTDEQFF.